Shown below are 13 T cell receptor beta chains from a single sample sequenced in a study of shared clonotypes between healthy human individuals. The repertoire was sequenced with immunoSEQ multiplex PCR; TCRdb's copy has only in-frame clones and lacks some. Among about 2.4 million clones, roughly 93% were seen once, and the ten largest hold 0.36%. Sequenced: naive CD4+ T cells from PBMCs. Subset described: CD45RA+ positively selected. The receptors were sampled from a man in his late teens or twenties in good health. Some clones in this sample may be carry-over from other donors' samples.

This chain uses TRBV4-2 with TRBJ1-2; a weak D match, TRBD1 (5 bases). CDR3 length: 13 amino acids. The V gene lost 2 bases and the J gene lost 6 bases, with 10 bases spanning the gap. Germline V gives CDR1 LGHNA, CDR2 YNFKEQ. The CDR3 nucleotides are TGTGCCAGCAGCCAACGGGGCGCACATGGCTACACCTTC. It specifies CASSQRGAHGYTF.

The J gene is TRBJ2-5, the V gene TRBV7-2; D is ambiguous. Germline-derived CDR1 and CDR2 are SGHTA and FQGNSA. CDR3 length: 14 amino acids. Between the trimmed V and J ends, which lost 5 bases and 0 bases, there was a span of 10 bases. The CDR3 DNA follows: TGTGCCAGCAGCCCCTGGCGGCACCAAGAGACCCAGTACTTC. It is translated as CASSPWRHQETQYF.

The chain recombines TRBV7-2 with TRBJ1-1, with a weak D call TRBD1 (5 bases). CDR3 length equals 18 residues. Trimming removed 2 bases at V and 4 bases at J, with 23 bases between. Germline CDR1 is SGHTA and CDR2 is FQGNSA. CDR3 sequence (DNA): TGTGCCAGCAGCTTAATAGCCGGGGCAATCTCCGCGGGCACTGAAGCTTTCTTT. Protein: CASSLIAGAISAGTEAFF. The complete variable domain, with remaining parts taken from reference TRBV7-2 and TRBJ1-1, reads GAGVSQSPSNKVTEKGKDVELRCDPISGHTALYWYRQSLGQGLEFLIYFQGNSAPDKSGLPSDRFSAERTGGSVSTLTIQRTQQEDSAVYLCASSLIAGAISAGTEAFFGQGTRLTVV.

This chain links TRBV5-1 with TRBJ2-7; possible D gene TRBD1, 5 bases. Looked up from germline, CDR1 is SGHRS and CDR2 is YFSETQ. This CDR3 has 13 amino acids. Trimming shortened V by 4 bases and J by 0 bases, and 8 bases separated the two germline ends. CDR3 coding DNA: TGCGCCAGCAGCGTGGACAACTCCTACGAGCAGTACTTC. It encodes CASSVDNSYEQYF.

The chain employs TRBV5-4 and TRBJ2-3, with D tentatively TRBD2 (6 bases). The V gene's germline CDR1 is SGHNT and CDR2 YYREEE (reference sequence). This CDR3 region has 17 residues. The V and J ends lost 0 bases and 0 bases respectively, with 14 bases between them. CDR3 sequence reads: CASSLGLGAGSTDTQYF. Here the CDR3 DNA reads TGTGCCAGCAGCTTGGGACTAGGGGCGGGGAGCACAGATACGCAGTATTTT.

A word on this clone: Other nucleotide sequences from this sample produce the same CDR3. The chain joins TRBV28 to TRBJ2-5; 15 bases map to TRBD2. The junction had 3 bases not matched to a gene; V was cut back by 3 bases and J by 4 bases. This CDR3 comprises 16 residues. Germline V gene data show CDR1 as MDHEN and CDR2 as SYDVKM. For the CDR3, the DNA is TGTGCCAGCAGTTTGCCGGGACTAGCGGGAGGAGAGACCCAGTACTTC. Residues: CASSLPGLAGGETQYF.

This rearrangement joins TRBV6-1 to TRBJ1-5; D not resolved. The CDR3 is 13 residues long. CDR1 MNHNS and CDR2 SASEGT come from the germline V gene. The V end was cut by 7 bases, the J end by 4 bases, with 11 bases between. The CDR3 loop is CASIGTANQPQHF. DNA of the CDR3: TGTGCCAGCATCGGCACAGCTAATCAGCCCCAGCATTTT.

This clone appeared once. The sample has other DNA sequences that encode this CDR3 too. As DNA, the CDR3 is TGTGCCAGCAGTCCTTTGGGACAGGGTTCCTACGAGCAGTACTTC. Translating it yields CASSPLGQGSYEQYF. The gene calls are TRBV27 and TRBJ2-7, with 9 nucleotides matching TRBD1. The CDR3 runs to 15 residues. J was trimmed by 1 base and V by 5 bases; bases with no gene match: 6. Germline V gene data show CDR1 as MNHEY and CDR2 as SMNVEV (reference sequence).

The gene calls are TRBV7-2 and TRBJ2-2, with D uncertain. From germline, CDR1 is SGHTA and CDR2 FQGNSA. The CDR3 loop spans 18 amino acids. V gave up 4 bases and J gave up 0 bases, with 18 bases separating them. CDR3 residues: CASSSPFNLDANTGELFF. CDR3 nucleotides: TGTGCCAGCAGCTCCCCTTTTAACTTAGACGCGAACACCGGGGAGCTGTTTTTT.

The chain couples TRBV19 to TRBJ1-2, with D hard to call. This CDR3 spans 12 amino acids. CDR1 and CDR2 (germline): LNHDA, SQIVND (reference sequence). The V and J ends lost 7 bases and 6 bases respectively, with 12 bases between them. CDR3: CASTSTGNGYTF. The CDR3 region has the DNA TGTGCCAGTACCTCAACGGGAAATGGCTACACCTTC.

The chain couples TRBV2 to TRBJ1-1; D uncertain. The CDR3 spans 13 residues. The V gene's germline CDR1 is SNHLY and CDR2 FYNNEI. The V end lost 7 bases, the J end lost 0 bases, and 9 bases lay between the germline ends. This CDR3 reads CASTPELNTEAFF. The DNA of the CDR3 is TGTGCCAGCACTCCCGAGTTGAACACTGAAGCTTTCTTT. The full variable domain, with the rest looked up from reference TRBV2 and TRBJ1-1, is EPEVTQTPSHQVTQMGQEVILRCVPISNHLYFYWYRQILGQKVEFLVSFYNNEISEKSEIFDDQFSVERPDGSNFTLKIRSTKLEDSAMYFCASTPELNTEAFFGQGTRLTVV.

The CDR3 reads CASSSPTTSNTDTQYF. In nucleotides, the CDR3 is TGCGCCAGCAGCTCCCCGACGACGTCTAACACAGATACGCAGTATTTT. V usage is TRBV5-1 and J usage is TRBJ2-3; D uncertain. V lost 3 bases to trimming and J lost 2 bases, with 16 bases between them. This CDR3 has 16 amino acids. CDR1 and CDR2 from the germline V gene are SGHRS and YFSETQ.

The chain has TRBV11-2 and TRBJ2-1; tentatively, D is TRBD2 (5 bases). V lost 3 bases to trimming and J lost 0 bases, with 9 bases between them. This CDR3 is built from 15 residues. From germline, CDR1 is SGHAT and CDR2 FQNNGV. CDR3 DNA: TGTGCCAGCAGCTTCGGGGTCAGCTCCTACAATGAGCAGTTCTTC. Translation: CASSFGVSSYNEQFF.